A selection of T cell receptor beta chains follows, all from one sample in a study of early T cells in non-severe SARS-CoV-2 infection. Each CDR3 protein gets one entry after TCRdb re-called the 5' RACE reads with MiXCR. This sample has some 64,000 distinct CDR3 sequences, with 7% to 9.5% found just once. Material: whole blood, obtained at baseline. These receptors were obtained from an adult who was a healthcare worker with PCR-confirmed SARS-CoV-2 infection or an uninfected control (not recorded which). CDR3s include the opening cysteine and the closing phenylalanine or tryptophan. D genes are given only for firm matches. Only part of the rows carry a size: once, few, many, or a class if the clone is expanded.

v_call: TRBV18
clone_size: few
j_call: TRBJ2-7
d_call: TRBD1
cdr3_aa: CASSPNIKTGVGNEQYF
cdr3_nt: TGTGCCAGCTCACCAAACATTAAAACAGGGGTAGGGAACGAGCAGTACTTC

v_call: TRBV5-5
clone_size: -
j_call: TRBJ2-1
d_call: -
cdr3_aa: CASSLWETGDEQFF
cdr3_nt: TGTGCCAGCAGCTTGTGGGAAACGGGCGATGAGCAGTTCTTC

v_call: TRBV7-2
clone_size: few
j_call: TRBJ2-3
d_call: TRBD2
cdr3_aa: CASSLSAGITTDTQYF
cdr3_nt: TGTGCCAGCAGCCTCTCAGCGGGGATTACCACAGATACGCAGTATTTT

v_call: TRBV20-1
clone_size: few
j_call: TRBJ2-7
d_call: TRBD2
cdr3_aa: CSAISSGRSDEQYF
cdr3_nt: TGCAGTGCTATAAGTAGCGGGAGGAGCGACGAGCAGTACTTC

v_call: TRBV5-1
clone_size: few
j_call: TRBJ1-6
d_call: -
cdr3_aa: CASSQGHDNSPLHF
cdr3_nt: TGCGCCAGCAGCCAGGGCCACGATAATTCACCCCTCCACTTT

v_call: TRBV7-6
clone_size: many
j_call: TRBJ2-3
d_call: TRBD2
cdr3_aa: CASSASGEADTQYF
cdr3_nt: TGTGCCAGCAGCGCCAGCGGGGAGGCCGATACGCAGTATTTT

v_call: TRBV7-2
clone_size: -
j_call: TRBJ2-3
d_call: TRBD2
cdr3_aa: CASSLVSASGTGDTQYF
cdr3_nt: TGTGCCAGCAGCTTAGTTTCGGCTAGCGGGACGGGAGATACGCAGTATTTT

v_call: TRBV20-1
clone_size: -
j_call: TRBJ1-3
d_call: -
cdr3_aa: CSTYPPRTVLSGNTIYF
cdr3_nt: TGCAGTACCTACCCGCCCCGGACAGTCCTCTCTGGAAACACCATATATTTT

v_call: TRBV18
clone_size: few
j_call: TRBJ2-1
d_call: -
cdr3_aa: CASSPGAGEQFF
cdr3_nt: TGTGCCAGCTCACCAGGGGCAGGGGAGCAGTTCTTC

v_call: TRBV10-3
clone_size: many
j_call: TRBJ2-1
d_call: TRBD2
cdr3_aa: CAISELRSSGVAYNEQFF
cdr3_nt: TGTGCCATCAGTGAGTTACGTTCTAGCGGTGTGGCCTACAATGAGCAGTTCTTC

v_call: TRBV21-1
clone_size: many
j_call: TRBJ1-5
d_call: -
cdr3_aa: CALREVYQPQHF
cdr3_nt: TGTGCCCTCAGGGAGGTTTATCAGCCCCAGCATTTT

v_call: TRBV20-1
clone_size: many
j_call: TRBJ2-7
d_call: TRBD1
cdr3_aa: CSARTGTDEQYF
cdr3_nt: TGCAGTGCCCGGACAGGGACCGACGAGCAGTACTTC

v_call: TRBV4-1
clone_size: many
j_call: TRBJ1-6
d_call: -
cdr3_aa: CASSQGPGVRNSPLHF
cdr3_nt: TGCGCCAGCAGCCAAGGGCCAGGCGTCCGGAATTCACCCCTCCACTTT

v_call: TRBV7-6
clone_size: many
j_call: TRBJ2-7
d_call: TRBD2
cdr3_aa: CASSLELAAYEQYF
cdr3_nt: TGTGCCAGCAGCTTAGAACTAGCGGCCTACGAGCAGTACTTC

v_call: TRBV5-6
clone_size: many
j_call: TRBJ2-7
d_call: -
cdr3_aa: CASSRILEYHEQYF
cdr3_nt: TGTGCCAGCAGCAGAATACTAGAGTACCACGAGCAGTACTTC

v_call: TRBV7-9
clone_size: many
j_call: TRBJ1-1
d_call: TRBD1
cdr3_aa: CASSLSYGTANTEAFF
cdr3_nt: TGTGCCAGCAGCTTATCTTACGGGACAGCGAACACTGAAGCTTTCTTT

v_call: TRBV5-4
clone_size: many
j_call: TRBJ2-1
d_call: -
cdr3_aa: CASSLAANYNEQFF
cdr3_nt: TGTGCCAGCAGCTTGGCCGCAAATTACAATGAGCAGTTCTTC

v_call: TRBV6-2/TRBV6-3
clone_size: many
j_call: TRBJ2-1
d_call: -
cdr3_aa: CASDGGIEQFF
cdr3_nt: TGTGCCAGCGATGGGGGCATTGAGCAGTTCTTC

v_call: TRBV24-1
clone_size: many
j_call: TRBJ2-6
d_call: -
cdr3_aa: CATSDETGPGANVLTF
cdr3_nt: TGTGCCACCAGTGATGAAACAGGGCCTGGGGCCAACGTCCTGACTTTC

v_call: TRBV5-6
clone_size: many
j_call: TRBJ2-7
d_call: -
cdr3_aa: CASSLGGNYEQYF
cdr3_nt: TGTGCCAGCAGCTTGGGGGGTAACTACGAGCAGTACTTC

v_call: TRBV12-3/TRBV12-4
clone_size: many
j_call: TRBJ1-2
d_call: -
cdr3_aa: CASSGQQAFYGYTF
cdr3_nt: TGTGCCAGCAGTGGACAGCAAGCCTTCTATGGCTACACCTTC

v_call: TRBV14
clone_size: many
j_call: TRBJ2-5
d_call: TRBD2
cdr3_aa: CASSTPITTGGETQYF
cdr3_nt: TGTGCCAGCAGCACTCCGATCACAACGGGAGGAGAGACCCAGTACTTC

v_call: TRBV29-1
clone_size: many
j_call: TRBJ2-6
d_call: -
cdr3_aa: CSVTGAPGANVLTF
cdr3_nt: TGCAGCGTGACAGGAGCGCCCGGGGCCAACGTCCTGACTTTC

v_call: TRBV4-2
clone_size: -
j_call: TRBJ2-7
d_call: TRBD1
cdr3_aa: CASSHIFRDRSYEQYF
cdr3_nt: TGTGCCAGCAGCCATATATTCCGGGACAGGTCCTACGAGCAGTACTTC

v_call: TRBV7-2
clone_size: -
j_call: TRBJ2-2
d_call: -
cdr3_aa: CASSFQGGAGELFF
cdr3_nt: TGTGCCAGCAGCTTCCAGGGGGGAGCCGGGGAGCTGTTTTTT

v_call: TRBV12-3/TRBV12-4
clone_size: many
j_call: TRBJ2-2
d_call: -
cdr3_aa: CASTVKWTGELFF
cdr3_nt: TGTGCCAGCACCGTCAAATGGACCGGGGAGCTGTTTTTT